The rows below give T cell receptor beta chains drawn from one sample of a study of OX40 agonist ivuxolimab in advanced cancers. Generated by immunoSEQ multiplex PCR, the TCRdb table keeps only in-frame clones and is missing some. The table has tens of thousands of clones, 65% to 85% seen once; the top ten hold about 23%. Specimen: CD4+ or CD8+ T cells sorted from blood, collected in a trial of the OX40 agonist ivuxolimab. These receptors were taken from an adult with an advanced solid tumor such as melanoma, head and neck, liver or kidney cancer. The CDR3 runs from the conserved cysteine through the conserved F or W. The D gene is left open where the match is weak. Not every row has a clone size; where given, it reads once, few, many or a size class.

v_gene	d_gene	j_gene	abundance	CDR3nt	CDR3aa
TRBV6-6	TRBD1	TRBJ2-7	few	TGTGCCAGCAGTTACTCGCCGGGACAGTTCTACGAGCAGTACTTC	CASSYSPGQFYEQYF
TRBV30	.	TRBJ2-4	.	TGTGCCTATGACTCACTCAGCAAAAACATTCAGTACTTC	CAYDSLSKNIQYF
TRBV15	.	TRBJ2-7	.	TGTGCCACCAGCAGAGAAGGAGCCACCTACGAGCAGTACTTC	CATSREGATYEQYF
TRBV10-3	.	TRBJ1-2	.	TGTGCCATCAGTGATCAGGGTCGGACCTATGGCTACACCTTC	CAISDQGRTYGYTF
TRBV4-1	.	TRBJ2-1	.	TGCGCCAGCAGCCAAGATTGGGGGGGGCACTCCTACAATGAGCAGTTCTTC	CASSQDWGGHSYNEQFF
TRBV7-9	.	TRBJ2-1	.	TGTGCCAGCAGAGTGAATTACCCGGCTGGTAATGAGCAGTTCTTC	CASRVNYPAGNEQFF
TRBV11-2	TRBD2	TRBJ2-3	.	TGTGCCAGCAGCTCCTCTCTGGAGCGGGAGTTGACAGATACGCAGTATTTT	CASSSSLERELTDTQYF
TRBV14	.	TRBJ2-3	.	TGTGCCAGCAGCCAAGGTACCTTTTACACAGATACGCAGTATTTT	CASSQGTFYTDTQYF
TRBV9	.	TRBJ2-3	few	TGTGCCAGCAGCGCTACAGATACGCAGTATTTT	CASSATDTQYF
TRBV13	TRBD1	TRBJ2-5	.	TGTGCCAGCAGCTCCGGGACAGGAGAAGAGACCCAGTACTTC	CASSSGTGEETQYF
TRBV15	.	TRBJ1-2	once	TGTGCCACCAGCCGGACAAGCACAAAGGGCTACACCTTC	CATSRTSTKGYTF
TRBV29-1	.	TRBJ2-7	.	TGCAGCGTTGTAGGACCGAAGAAGGAGCAGTACTTC	CSVVGPKKEQYF
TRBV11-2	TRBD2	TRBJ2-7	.	TGTGCCAGCAGCCCCGGGACTAGCGGCTTCTACGAGCAGTACTTC	CASSPGTSGFYEQYF
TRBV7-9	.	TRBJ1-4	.	TGTGCCAGCAGCTTAGGCGGTACCAGCTCAACTAATGAAAAACTGTTTTTT	CASSLGGTSSTNEKLFF
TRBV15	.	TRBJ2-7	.	TGTGCCACCAGCAGAGCAGCGGGCCTAGAGAGTGGCGAGCAGTACTTC	CATSRAAGLESGEQYF
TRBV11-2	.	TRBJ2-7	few	TGTGCCAGCAGCTTCCACCAGGGAACCTACGAGCAGTACTTC	CASSFHQGTYEQYF
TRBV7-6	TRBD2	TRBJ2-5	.	TGTGCCAGCAGCTTCTCGAGCGGGGTGGGAGAGACCCAGTACTTC	CASSFSSGVGETQYF
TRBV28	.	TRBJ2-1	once	TGTGCCAGCAGCACCTCCGCGAATGAGCAGTTCTTC	CASSTSANEQFF
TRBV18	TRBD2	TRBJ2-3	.	TGTGCCAGCTCGCCGGGAGGGCCCGCTAGCACAGATACGCAGTATTTT	CASSPGGPASTDTQYF
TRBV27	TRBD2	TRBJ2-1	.	TGTGCCAGCAGTTTATTGGGGGGAGGGAATGAGCAGTTCTTC	CASSLLGGGNEQFF
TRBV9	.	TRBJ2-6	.	TGTGCCAGCAGGGGAGGACTATCTGGGGCCAACGTCCTGACTTTC	CASRGGLSGANVLTF
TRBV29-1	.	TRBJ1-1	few	TGCAGCGTTGTCGGGGGGAACACTGAAGCTTTCTTT	CSVVGGNTEAFF
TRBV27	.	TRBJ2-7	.	TGTGCCAGCAGTCCGGCGACAGTCTCCTACGAGCAGTACTTC	CASSPATVSYEQYF
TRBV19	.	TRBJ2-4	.	TGTGCCAGTAGTATGGCCGGGGAGAACATTCAGTACTTC	CASSMAGENIQYF
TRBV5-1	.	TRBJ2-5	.	TGCGCCAGCAGCGTCATACAGGGTGTCGTGGAGACCCAGTACTTC	CASSVIQGVVETQYF
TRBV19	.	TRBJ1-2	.	TGTGCCAGTAGTACCCCCTATCGGGAAAACTATGGCTACACCTTC	CASSTPYRENYGYTF
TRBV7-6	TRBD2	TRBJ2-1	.	TGTGCCAGCAGCTTTAGCGGGAGGTCCGATGAGCAGTTCTTC	CASSFSGRSDEQFF
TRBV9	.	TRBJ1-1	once	TGTGCCAGCAGCGTAGGGTCAGGCAAAGCTTTCTTT	CASSVGSGKAFF
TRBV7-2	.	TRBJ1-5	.	TGTGCCAGCAGCTTAGCCCAGGGGTGGGTTCAGCCCCAGCATTTT	CASSLAQGWVQPQHF
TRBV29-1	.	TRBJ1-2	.	TGCAGCGTTGAACTCCCTTTATTAGATGGCTACACCTTC	CSVELPLLDGYTF
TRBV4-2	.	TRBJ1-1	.	TGTGCCAGCAGCCAGAACAGGGTAGGTGCTTTCTTT	CASSQNRVGAFF